These T cell receptor beta chains were read from a single sample in a study of blood T cell repertoires in COVID-19. The method was immunoSEQ multiplex PCR; TCRdb's version includes in-frame clones alone and lacks a portion of them. The sample has about 410,000 clones; 90% are singletons. Sequenced: PBMCs or T cells enriched from blood (not recorded which). The receptor set was obtained from a man younger than 35 who had recovered from COVID-19. The CDR3 runs from the conserved cysteine through the conserved F or W. D genes are given only for firm matches. Where a row states a size, it is once, few, many or the class of an expanded clone; other rows omit it.

J | D | size | V | CDR3 | DNA
TRBJ1-5 | - | - | TRBV6-5 | CASSAALGNQPQHF | TGTGCCAGCAGCGCAGCCCTCGGGAATCAGCCCCAGCATTTT
TRBJ2-7 | - | - | TRBV11-2 | CASSLDRGNEQYF | TGTGCCAGCAGCTTAGATCGGGGGAACGAGCAGTACTTC
TRBJ2-5 | TRBD2 | - | TRBV6-1 | CASSGASGRAEKTQYF | TGTGCCAGCAGTGGGGCTAGCGGGAGGGCCGAGAAGACCCAGTACTTC
TRBJ1-1 | - | - | TRBV27 | CASSFLTGGFEAFF | TGTGCCAGCAGTTTTTTAACCGGGGGGTTTGAAGCTTTCTTT
TRBJ2-7 | TRBD2 | - | TRBV7-3 | CASSLVPGSGESSYEQYF | TGTGCCAGCAGCTTGGTCCCAGGTAGCGGGGAATCTTCCTACGAGCAGTACTTC
TRBJ1-4 | TRBD1 | - | TRBV5-1 | CASSLLGGFPRSNEKLFF | TGCGCCAGCAGCTTGTTAGGGGGCTTTCCTAGGAGTAATGAAAAACTGTTTTTT
TRBJ2-7 | - | - | TRBV2 | CASSFGTEPYEQYF | TGTGCCAGCAGTTTCGGGACTGAACCCTACGAGCAGTACTTC
TRBJ2-1 | - | - | TRBV19 | CASRPRRERPDNEQFF | TGTGCCAGTAGGCCCCGCCGGGAAAGACCCGACAATGAGCAGTTCTTC
TRBJ2-3 | - | - | TRBV5-4 | CASSPDIATDTQYF | TGTGCCAGCAGCCCGGACATTGCTACAGATACGCAGTATTTT
TRBJ1-6 | TRBD1 | few | TRBV27 | CASSANPGQVFNSPLHF | TGTGCCAGCAGTGCGAACCCGGGACAGGTCTTTAATTCACCCCTCCACTTT
TRBJ2-1 | TRBD2 | - | TRBV27 | CASSTLAGSSYNEQFF | TGTGCCAGCAGTACCCTAGCGGGCAGCTCCTACAATGAGCAGTTCTTC
TRBJ1-1 | - | once | TRBV7-9 | CASSLSRSGGKAFF | TGTGCCAGCAGCCTATCCCGGTCCGGGGGGAAGGCTTTCTTT
TRBJ1-2 | - | few | TRBV20-1 | CSASLQEGSYTF | TGCAGTGCTAGTTTGCAGGAGGGAAGCTACACCTTC
TRBJ2-4 | - | - | TRBV21-1 | CASNQDSKNIQYF | TGTGCCAGCAACCAGGACAGCAAAAACATTCAGTACTTC
TRBJ2-7 | - | - | TRBV11-3 | CASSLTPRISYEQYF | TGTGCCAGCAGTTTGACTCCGCGGATAAGCTACGAGCAGTACTTC
TRBJ1-3 | - | - | TRBV30 | CAWSVLRGAGNTIYF | TGTGCCTGGAGTGTACTAAGGGGCGCTGGAAACACCATATATTTT
TRBJ1-1 | - | - | TRBV25-1 | CASSAGKATEAFF | TGTGCCAGCTCAGCGGGGAAGGCAACTGAAGCTTTCTTT
TRBJ2-7 | TRBD1 | - | TRBV19 | CASSSGQGSSYEQYF | TGTGCCAGTAGTTCCGGACAGGGATCGAGCTACGAGCAGTACTTC
TRBJ2-7 | TRBD1 | - | TRBV28 | CASSSPQGTPYEQYF | TGTGCCAGCAGTTCCCCACAGGGGACCCCCTACGAGCAGTACTTC
TRBJ2-3 | - | - | TRBV7-3 | CASSPTGGSDTQYF | TGTGCCAGCAGCCCAACCGGAGGGAGCGATACGCAGTATTTT
TRBJ2-5 | TRBD2 | - | TRBV28 | CASSSGLAGSQGGETQYF | TGTGCCAGCAGTTCAGGACTAGCGGGCTCGCAAGGCGGGGAGACCCAGTACTTC
TRBJ2-6 | - | - | TRBV18 | CASSRPTGNPSGANVLTF | TGTGCCAGCTCCCGACCCACAGGAAACCCTTCTGGGGCCAACGTCCTGACTTTC